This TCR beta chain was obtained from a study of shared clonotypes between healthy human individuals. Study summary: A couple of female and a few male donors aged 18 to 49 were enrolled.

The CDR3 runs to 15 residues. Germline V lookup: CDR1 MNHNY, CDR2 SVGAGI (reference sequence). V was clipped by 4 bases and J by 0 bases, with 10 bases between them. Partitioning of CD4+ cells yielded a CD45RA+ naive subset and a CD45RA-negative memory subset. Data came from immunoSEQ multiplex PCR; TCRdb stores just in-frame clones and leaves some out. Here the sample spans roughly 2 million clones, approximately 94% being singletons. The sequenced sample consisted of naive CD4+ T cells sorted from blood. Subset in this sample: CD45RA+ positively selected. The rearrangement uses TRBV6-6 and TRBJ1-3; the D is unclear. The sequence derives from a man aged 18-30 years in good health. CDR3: CASSSPGASGNTIYF. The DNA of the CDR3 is TGTGCCAGCAGTTCTCCGGGAGCCTCTGGAAACACCATATATTTT.